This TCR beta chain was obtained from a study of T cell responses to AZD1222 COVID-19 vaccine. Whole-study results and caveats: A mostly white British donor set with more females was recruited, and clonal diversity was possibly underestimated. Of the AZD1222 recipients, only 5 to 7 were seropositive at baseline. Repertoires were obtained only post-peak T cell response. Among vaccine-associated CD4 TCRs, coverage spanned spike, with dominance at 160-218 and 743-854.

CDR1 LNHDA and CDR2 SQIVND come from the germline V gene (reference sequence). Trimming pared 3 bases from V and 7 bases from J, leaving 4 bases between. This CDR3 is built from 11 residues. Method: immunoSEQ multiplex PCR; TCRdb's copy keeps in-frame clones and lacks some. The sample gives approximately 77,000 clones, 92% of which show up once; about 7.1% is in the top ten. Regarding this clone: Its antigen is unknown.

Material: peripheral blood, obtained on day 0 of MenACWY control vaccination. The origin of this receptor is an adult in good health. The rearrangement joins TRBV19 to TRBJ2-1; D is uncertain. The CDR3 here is CASSMLNEQFF. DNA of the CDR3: TGTGCCAGTAGTATGCTAAATGAGCAGTTCTTC.